This entry lists 2 T cell receptor beta chains sequenced from one sample in a study of T cells after yellow fever vaccination. In TCRdb, the 5' RACE reads were re-called with MiXCR into one record per CDR3 protein. The data show 350,000 to 450,000 distinct CDR3 sequences, approximately 18% seen once. The sample in question was PBMCs, obtained before the yellow fever booster vaccination. The origin of the receptors is a man aged 18 to 30 who received the YFV17D yellow fever vaccine.

The genes are TRBV29-1 and TRBJ1-5; D not certain. V was trimmed by 4 bases and J by 1 base, leaving 11 bases between them. Per germline, CDR1 SQVTM and CDR2 ANQGSEA. The CDR3 totals 14 residues. CDR3 sequence (DNA): TGCAGCGTTGGAGGCAGTACCAGCAATCAGCCCCAGCATTTT. This encodes CSVGGSTSNQPQHF.

This clonotype appeared a few times. The chain carries TRBV5-1 and TRBJ1-3; D is possibly TRBD1 (5 bases). V shed 0 bases and J shed 4 bases, with 14 bases lying between them. Germline CDR1 is SGHRS and CDR2 is YFSETQ. The CDR3 covers 16 residues. DNA of the CDR3: TGCGCCAGCAGCTTGGGGGTTTCAGGGCCGGGAAACACCATATATTTT. Protein sequence: CASSLGVSGPGNTIYF.